This entry lists 5 T cell receptor beta chains sequenced from one sample in a study of cytomegalovirus exposure and HLA in healthy donors. Primers included in the PCR were 60 Vbeta and 13 Jbeta primers. Measured with immunoSEQ multiplex PCR; TCRdb has only the in-frame clones, and not every one. The table shows about 190,000 clones, with roughly 80% occurring only once. Sequenced sample: PBMCs. These receptors were obtained from a male donor in good health and CMV-seronegative.

V and J are TRBV30 and TRBJ1-2, with no clear D. Trimming cost V 1 base and J 3 bases, with 15 bases left between them. The CDR3 extends over 15 amino acids. CDR1 is GTSNPN, CDR2 SVGIG, per germline (reference sequence). As DNA, the CDR3 is TGTGCCTGGAGTGACGCGAACAGTTTTTACTATGGCTACACCTTC. This sequence encodes CAWSDANSFYYGYTF.

The chain has TRBV29-1 and TRBJ2-7, with D perhaps TRBD1 (6 bases). Trimming stripped 4 bases from V and 0 bases from J, with 10 bases between. This CDR3 is 13 amino acids long. The germline V gene has CDR1 SQVTM and CDR2 ANQGSEA. CDR3 in amino acids: CSVVDSLSYEQYF. For the CDR3, the DNA is TGCAGCGTTGTGGACAGCCTCTCCTACGAGCAGTACTTC.

V and J are TRBV25-1 and TRBJ2-5; D is unclear. V shed 2 bases and J shed 7 bases, with 5 bases lying between them. Germline V CDR1 and CDR2: MGHDK, SYGVNS. The CDR3 extends over 11 amino acids. CDR3 amino acids: CASSEPGTQYF. The CDR3 bases are TGTGCCAGCAGTGAACCGGGGACCCAGTACTTC.

This chain uses TRBV15 with TRBJ1-3; no clear D gene. The germline gives CDR1 LNHNV, CDR2 YYDKDF (reference sequence). Trimming removed 1 base at V and 0 bases at J, with 16 bases between. The CDR3 has 18 residues. CDR3 region: CATSRVAEGIDSGNTIYF. CDR3 sequence (DNA): TGTGCCACCAGCAGAGTCGCGGAGGGAATCGACTCTGGAAACACCATATATTTT.

This chain connects TRBV19 to TRBJ2-6, with 7 bases aligning to TRBD1. Germline V gene sequence: CDR1 LNHDA, CDR2 SQIVND (reference sequence). The ends lost 6 bases at V and 1 base at J; junction bases unmatched: 6. The CDR3 is 16 residues long. CDR3 nucleotides: TGTGCCAGTAGCCCCGGGACAGAGTCTGGGGCCAACGTCCTGACTTTC. Protein sequence: CASSPGTESGANVLTF.